The sequence of this TCR beta chain was determined in a study of cytomegalovirus exposure and HLA in healthy donors. The CDR3 runs 18 residues. V was clipped by 0 bases and J by 4 bases; unmatched bases: 8. Germline V lookup: CDR1 PRHDT, CDR2 FYEKMQ (reference sequence). Primers included in the PCR were 60 Vbeta and 13 Jbeta primers. Here immunoSEQ multiplex PCR was the method, and the copy in TCRdb shows in-frame clones only, minus some. Of approximately 200,000 clones listed, approximately 70% are singletons. This chain links TRBV13 with TRBJ2-5; 13 bases map to TRBD2. The sequence came from a woman in her thirties in good health and CMV-seropositive. The sample was PBMCs. The chain's CDR3 is CASSLGLAGGPGRETQYF. Here the CDR3 DNA reads TGTGCCAGCAGCTTAGGACTAGCGGGAGGGCCGGGGAGAGAGACCCAGTACTTC.